A selection of T cell receptor beta chains follows, all from one sample in a study of T cells in Graves' hyperthyroidism and ophthalmopathy. TCRdb reprocessed the multiplex PCR reads with MiXCR, giving one entry per CDR3 protein. The data show approximately 500,000 distinct CDR3 sequences, 46% seen once. Material: peripheral blood or thyroid tissue (not recorded which). These receptor sequences come from a woman between 18 and 29 years old with Graves' hyperthyroidism. Each CDR3 is given with its conserved first and last residue. The order of the fields is CDR3 length, V gene, CDR3 protein.

>16|TRBV20-1
CSARDVASGRVNEQFF
>15|TRBV24-1
CATGGRGFGNQPQHF
>15|TRBV20-1
CSAKGDSSLNQPQHF
>12|TRBV15
CATSREVGGYTF
>13|TRBV5-5
CASSLNTFRGYTF
>10|TRBV29-1
CSPGPGEQYF
>14|TRBV18
CASSPPATDYGYTF
>16|TRBV18
CASSLNGDHQHQPQHF
>15|TRBV20-1
CSAPGSGTSTDTQYF
>14|TRBV7-6
CASSRGRTNYEQYF
>15|TRBV24-1
CATSAGTGGRETQYF
>16|TRBV27
CASSTGLAGVLETQYF
>14|TRBV29-1
CSALNPGPVWEQYF
>13|TRBV29-1
CSVASATNEKLFF
>13|TRBV15
CAKAGTGGYEQYF
>14|TRBV19
CASSIGRARDEQYF
>12|TRBV6-5
CASSYRGKGGTF
>14|TRBV2
CASSEPGEADGYTF
>13|TRBV25-1
CASSDPPLDTQYF
>16|TRBV20-1
CSASRDWGASNQPQHF
>16|TRBV6-2/TRBV6-3
CASSYTAARGNQPQHF
>15|TRBV2
CASSELGWMGTEAFF
>19|TRBV12-3/TRBV12-4
CASSSTLRTSGRAAGELFF
>13|TRBV7-9
CASNSGPQETQYF
>11|TRBV12-3/TRBV12-4
CASSLLAGLYF
>15|TRBV4-3
CASNQDMSGANVLTF
>13|TRBV27
CASSTPAGEEQYF
>11|TRBV20-1
CSARGGGTQYF
>14|TRBV20-1
CSADAGPANYGYTF
>15|TRBV9
CASSPDGTGNQPQYF
>15|TRBV2
CASSRYRDMSYEQYF
>17|TRBV20-1
CSARDTGGGKTGNTIYF
>17|TRBV5-6
CASSPRTVVRSSYEQYF
>12|TRBV29-1
CQLGGSKETQYF
>15|TRBV24-1
CATSDQTRDKGEQYF
>15|TRBV11-1
CASSATGRRTGELFF
>15|TRBV7-3
CASSPNGQLNTEAFF
>16|TRBV15
CATSIRETWQTDTQYF
>16|TRBV29-1
CSVGGGLAGFYNEQYF
>15|TRBV20-1
CSARDWGRHSYEQYF
>12|TRBV18
CASSSGRKEQYF
>14|TRBV7-9
CASSRGLAGGEQYF
>18|TRBV12-3/TRBV12-4
CASRKSPGQGGSGYGYTF
>14|TRBV2
CASSALDRGGGYTF
>16|TRBV5-4
CASSSKTGGLNTEAFF
>13|TRBV4-3
CASSPRGTGDTHF
>14|TRBV24-1
CATSDLDYSYEQYF
>13|TRBV30
CAWNEGGNQPQHF
>15|TRBV2
CAQGHHGTDSYEQYF
>15|TRBV5-1
CASSLAGTSTTEAFF
>13|TRBV29-1
CSALDQVDTEAFF
>19|TRBV2
CASRLLESLGTGPTYGYTF
>16|TRBV24-1
CATSDLSGRAPDTQYF
>13|TRBV29-1
CSARQEINQPQHF
>17|TRBV5-8
CASSLDWGTVPQETQYF
>9|TRBV7-8
CASSLTMTF
>13|TRBV20-1
CSARRYRGEGYTF
>14|TRBV15
CATTPARSYNEQFF
>14|TRBV6-4
CASSPGTEAYGYTF